This T cell receptor (beta chain) was identified in a study of T-cell reconstitution after alpha-beta-depleted transplantation in children. Remarks on this clonotype: Its antigen is unidentified.

TCRbeta library construction was performed incorporating unique molecular identifiers. TCRdb re-analysed the PCR reads in MiXCR, keeping a single row per CDR3 protein. Here the sample spans hundreds of thousands of distinct CDR3 sequences, roughly 14% being singletons. Broader study findings: Alpha-beta T cells present about two months after transplant were reported to originate from several hundred expanded graft clones. Day-60 TCRbeta diversity that was high in some patients was derived from surviving recipient T cells and thymic progenitors.

The CDR3 is 17 amino acids. CDR1 is SGHRS, CDR2 YFSETQ, per germline. Trimming took 5 bases from V and 3 from J, leaving 23 bases between them. The sample was PBMCs, taken before TCRalphabeta/CD19-depleted stem cell transplant. The chain combines TRBV5-1 with TRBJ2-5; possible D gene TRBD1, 6 bases. The receptor comes from a girl aged 2-15 years with congenital amegakaryocytic thrombocytopenia, due to receive a stem cell transplant. The CDR3 reads CASSSPFGTPLKETQYF. CDR3 sequence (DNA): TGCGCCAGCAGTTCCCCGTTCGGGACACCGTTGAAAGAGACCCAGTACTTC.